The clone carrying this T cell receptor (beta chain) showed up many times. This entry comes from a study of T cells after yellow fever vaccination. J gave up 5 bases and V 4 bases, and 4 bases lay outside the gene matches. The CDR3 is 13 amino acids. TCRdb passed the 5' RACE reads through MiXCR, listing each CDR3 protein once. Here the sample spans nearly 70,000 distinct CDR3 sequences, under 8% being singletons. The rearrangement joins TRBV12-3 or TRBV12-4 to TRBJ2-5, with TRBD1 matching over 7 bases. The sequences come from CD8+ T cells sorted from PBMCs, collected 35 to 50 days after the first yellow fever vaccination. The receptor's source is a man younger than 35 who received the YFV17D yellow fever vaccine. Here the CDR3 DNA reads TGTGCCAGCAGTTCTAGGGGGCATGAGACCCAGTACTTC. Translated, it gives CASSSRGHETQYF.